This T cell receptor beta chain was captured by sequencing in a study of human T cells and chemical hapten exposure. Study as a whole: Patients got weekly scalp diphenylcyclopropenone doses over the roughly 22-week study.

There are a few counts of this clonotype. In TCRdb, the RACE reads were re-called with MiXCR into one record per CDR3 protein. This repertoire shows roughly 150,000 distinct CDR3 sequences, roughly 25% found once; its top ten account for about 2.1%. Time point described: patch test 3, about 24 weeks after DPC sensitization. Treatment: therapeutic diphenylcyclopropenone sensitization with weekly scalp DPC. The sequencing here drew on whole blood, taken in connection with sensitization to the hapten diphenylcyclopropenone (DPC). This sequence was found in a woman aged 18-35 years with alopecia areata. Some clones in this sample may be carry-over from other donors' samples.

This CDR3 is CASSRSTDSRPLNYGYTF. CDR3 bases: TGTGCCAGCAGCCGCTCGACGGACAGCCGCCCCCTTAACTATGGCTACACCTTC. The V gene is TRBV7-2, the J gene TRBJ1-2; D is perhaps TRBD1 (6 bases). Per the germline V gene, CDR1 is SGHTA and CDR2 is FQGNSA. V lost 5 bases, J lost 1 base, and 23 bases lay in between. The CDR3 spans 18 residues.